This is a list of T cell receptor beta chains from one sample in a study of human T cells and chemical hapten exposure. TCRdb called the RACE reads again in MiXCR, with one record for every CDR3 protein. The sample comprises more than 150,000 distinct CDR3 sequences, around 30% of which are singletons, and about 2.7% rests with the top ten. The sequenced sample was whole blood, obtained in connection with sensitization to the hapten diphenylcyclopropenone (DPC). These receptor sequences come from a woman aged 30 to 39 with alopecia areata. Some clones in this sample may be carry-over from other donors' samples. Both conserved end residues are part of each CDR3. Fields, in order: J gene, clone size, D gene, V gene, CDR3 protein, CDR3 DNA. D genes are given only for firm matches. Size is stated for part of the rows, as once, few or many counts, or as a class when the clone is expanded.

TRBJ2-2,once,TRBD2,TRBV29-1,CSVVLAGGPIGELFF,TGCAGCGTTGTCCTAGCGGGAGGGCCTATCGGGGAGCTGTTTTTT
TRBJ2-2,few,-,TRBV28,CASTKQGELFF,TGTGCCAGCACCAAGCAAGGGGAGCTGTTTTTT
TRBJ2-5,many,TRBD1,TRBV29-1,CSDRGQETQYF,TGCAGCGACAGGGGGCAAGAGACCCAGTACTTC
TRBJ2-5,-,-,TRBV9,CASGGGTRVETQYF,TGTGCCAGCGGCGGCGGAACTAGAGTAGAGACCCAGTACTTC
TRBJ2-7,few,TRBD2,TRBV10-3,CAIGDYKQYF,TGTGCCATCGGGGACTATAAGCAGTACTTC
TRBJ2-4,-,-,TRBV20-1,CSARRGKNIQYF,TGCAGTGCTAGGAGGGGAAAAAACATTCAGTACTTC
TRBJ2-2,few,-,TRBV7-2,CASSSLNRGPTRGELFF,TGTGCCAGCAGCTCTCTAAACCGGGGTCCCACCCGCGGGGAGCTGTTTTTT
TRBJ1-5,few,-,TRBV27,CASSLFGGGFSNQPQHF,TGTGCCAGCAGTTTATTTGGGGGGGGGTTTAGCAATCAGCCCCAGCATTTT
TRBJ2-2,few,-,TRBV6-1,CASKGGDSDTGELFF,TGTGCCAGCAAGGGGGGGGACAGCGACACCGGGGAGCTGTTTTTT
TRBJ2-3,-,-,TRBV28,CASSPLGLATDTQYF,TGTGCCAGCAGCCCACTGGGGCTAGCGACAGATACGCAGTATTTT
TRBJ2-2,few,-,TRBV28,CASNSLPTTGELFF,TGTGCCAGCAATTCCTTACCTACGACCGGGGAGCTGTTTTTT
TRBJ2-5,-,-,TRBV5-1,CASSFGSPAQETQYF,TGCGCCAGCAGCTTTGGGTCTCCAGCCCAAGAGACCCAGTACTTC
TRBJ2-7,medium-sized,TRBD1,TRBV29-1,CSAGQAWSGQYF,TGCAGCGCCGGACAGGCGTGGAGCGGGCAGTACTTC
TRBJ2-1,-,TRBD2,TRBV6-6,CASTDPPSGGNEQFF,TGTGCCAGCACAGATCCGCCGAGCGGGGGCAATGAGCAGTTCTTC
TRBJ2-1,-,TRBD2,TRBV27,CASSQTSGRAENEQFF,TGTGCCAGCAGTCAGACTAGCGGGAGGGCCGAGAATGAGCAGTTCTTC
TRBJ2-5,-,TRBD2,TRBV4-1,CASSLEGGPQETQYF,TGCGCCAGCAGCCTTGAGGGAGGGCCCCAAGAGACCCAGTACTTC
TRBJ2-6,-,-,TRBV3-1,CASSQVHSGANVLTF,TGTGCCAGCAGCCAAGTACACTCTGGGGCCAACGTCCTGACTTTC
TRBJ2-3,few,TRBD2,TRBV5-3,CARSESGALTDTQYF,TGTGCCAGAAGCGAGAGCGGGGCTCTCACAGATACGCAGTATTTT
TRBJ2-5,-,TRBD2,TRBV18,CASSPSGGRETQYF,TGTGCCAGCTCACCATCCGGCGGGAGAGAGACCCAGTACTTC
TRBJ2-3,few,-,TRBV7-2,CASSLAPGIPWGTDTQYF,TGTGCCAGCAGCTTAGCTCCGGGGATCCCCTGGGGCACAGATACGCAGTATTTT
TRBJ2-1,-,TRBD1,TRBV5-5,CASSSGTGIGNEQFF,TGTGCCAGCAGCTCCGGGACAGGGATAGGCAATGAGCAGTTCTTC
TRBJ1-2,few,-,TRBV5-1,CASSSDRGNGYTF,TGCGCCAGCAGCTCCGACCGGGGAAATGGCTACACCTTC
TRBJ1-1,few,-,TRBV4-3,CASSQGQSDTEAFF,TGCGCCAGCAGCCAAGGACAAAGCGACACTGAAGCTTTCTTT
TRBJ2-5,-,-,TRBV29-1,CSLLGWDKQETQYF,TGCAGCCTCCTGGGCTGGGACAAGCAAGAGACCCAGTACTTC
TRBJ2-6,-,-,TRBV28,CASSSSPGANVLTF,TGTGCCAGCAGTTCCTCTCCTGGGGCCAACGTCCTGACTTTC
TRBJ2-7,-,-,TRBV29-1,CSVQKGAYEQYF,TGCAGCGTTCAAAAGGGGGCCTACGAGCAGTACTTC
TRBJ1-5,-,TRBD1,TRBV5-1,CASSFGQVLLRGNQPQHF,TGCGCCAGCAGCTTTGGACAGGTCCTCCTGAGGGGCAATCAGCCCCAGCATTTT
TRBJ2-7,few,TRBD1,TRBV5-1,CASSSLGQGSYEQYF,TGCGCCAGCAGCTCGCTTGGACAGGGATCCTACGAGCAGTACTTC
TRBJ2-7,once,-,TRBV28,CASSLVLAVEQYF,TGTGCCAGCAGTTTAGTCCTCGCTGTGGAGCAGTACTTC
TRBJ2-2,few,TRBD1,TRBV12-3/TRBV12-4,CASNTPGRGRPGELFF,TGTGCCAGCAATACCCCGGGCAGGGGGCGTCCCGGGGAGCTGTTTTTT
TRBJ1-5,once,TRBD1,TRBV20-1,CSASGQGGNQPQHF,TGCAGTGCTAGTGGGCAGGGGGGCAATCAGCCCCAGCATTTT
TRBJ2-1,-,TRBD2,TRBV29-1,CSVAGLAGPGLKQFF,TGCAGCGTCGCGGGACTAGCGGGACCCGGCCTGAAGCAGTTCTTC
TRBJ1-5,many,-,TRBV9,CASSVGGARQPQHF,TGTGCCAGCAGCGTGGGGGGGGCTCGTCAGCCCCAGCATTTT
TRBJ2-7,few,-,TRBV9,CASSVADSPYF,TGTGCCAGCAGCGTAGCCGACTCTCCCTACTTC
TRBJ1-3,-,-,TRBV7-9,CASSLVQSSGNTIYF,TGTGCCAGCAGCTTAGTACAGTCCTCTGGAAACACCATATATTTT
TRBJ2-5,-,-,TRBV4-3,CASSQEILGIQETQYF,TGCGCCAGCAGCCAAGAGATACTTGGGATCCAAGAGACCCAGTACTTC
TRBJ1-5,-,TRBD1,TRBV18,CASSPGQGVQPQHF,TGTGCCAGCTCACCGGGACAGGGTGTACAGCCCCAGCATTTT
TRBJ2-2,few,-,TRBV4-3,CASSDDGQRTGELFF,TGCGCCAGCAGCGACGACGGTCAGAGGACCGGGGAGCTGTTTTTT
TRBJ2-1,once,-,TRBV27,CASTSYPYNEQFF,TGTGCCAGCACCAGTTACCCCTACAATGAGCAGTTCTTC
TRBJ2-7,-,-,TRBV6-1,CATRPGQGSGSEQYF,TGTGCCACACGACCCGGCCAGGGATCAGGTTCCGAGCAGTACTTC
TRBJ2-6,many,TRBD1,TRBV12-3/TRBV12-4,CASTPRTGGSGANVLTF,TGTGCCAGCACCCCCCGGACAGGGGGCTCTGGGGCCAACGTCCTGACTTTC
TRBJ2-7,few,-,TRBV18,CASSPGQGTYEQYF,TGTGCCAGCTCACCAGGGCAGGGTACCTACGAGCAGTACTTC
TRBJ2-6,-,-,TRBV15,CATSRDFFDSHSGANVLTF,TGTGCCACCAGCAGAGATTTTTTCGACAGCCACTCTGGGGCCAACGTCCTGACTTTC